Each of the 25 T cell receptor beta chains below was sequenced from the same sample in a study of blood T cell repertoires in COVID-19. TCRdb's table, derived via immunoSEQ multiplex PCR, lists solely in-frame clones and lacks some. The sample comprises 30,000 to 40,000 clones, less than 80% of which are singletons, and about 10% rests with the top ten. Input material: peripheral blood. The receptors come from a man in his 70s with COVID-19, enrolled during active disease.

The V call is TRBV4-3, the J call TRBJ1-1; TRBD1 is a possible D gene (5 bases). The CDR3 loop spans 11 amino acids. Germline V CDR1 and CDR2: LGHNA, YSLEER. V was cut by 5 bases and J by 4 bases, with 5 bases left in between. The CDR3 region is CASSRGTEAFF. DNA of the CDR3: TGCGCCAGCAGCAGGGGCACTGAAGCTTTCTTT.

V and J are TRBV7-8 and TRBJ2-2, with D uncertain. The CDR3 has 14 residues. Per the germline V gene, CDR1 is SGHVS and CDR2 is FQNEAQ. The V and J ends lost 4 bases and 0 bases respectively, with 6 bases between them. The CDR3 here is CASSSRPNTGELFF. CDR3 sequence (DNA): TGTGCCAGCAGCTCCCGTCCGAACACCGGGGAGCTGTTTTTT.

The V call is TRBV6-5, the J call TRBJ1-1, with TRBD1 matching over 8 bases. V shed 6 bases and J 7 bases; nucleotides not matched to a gene: 4. The germline V gene encodes CDR1 MNHEY and CDR2 SVGAGI. This CDR3 is built from 12 residues. This CDR3 is CASRTGTGEAFF. DNA of the CDR3: TGTGCCAGCAGGACTGGGACAGGTGAAGCTTTCTTT.

The V gene is TRBV7-2, the J gene TRBJ2-7; D is possibly TRBD1 (5 bases). The CDR3 runs 14 residues. Germline values: CDR1 SGHTA, CDR2 FQGNSA. Trimming cost V 5 bases and J 0 bases, with 11 bases left between them. CDR3: CASSPSGSSYEQYF. The CDR3, as DNA: TGTGCCAGCAGCCCCTCAGGGTCCTCCTACGAGCAGTACTTC.

V and J are TRBV30 and TRBJ2-1; 15 bases are shared with TRBD2. CDR3 length: 15 amino acids. With V trimmed by 5 bases and J by 8 bases, 7 bases remained unmatched. CDR1 GTSNPN and CDR2 SVGIG come from the germline V gene (reference sequence). CDR3 nucleotides: TGTGCCTGGGCTAAGGGGACTAGCGGGAGGCATGAGCAGTTCTTC. This sequence encodes CAWAKGTSGRHEQFF.

This chain uses TRBV15 with TRBJ2-1; 8 bases agree with TRBD2. V lost 8 bases, J lost 8 bases, and 8 bases stayed unmatched. The CDR3 sequence is 13 residues long. Looked up from germline, CDR1 is LNHNV and CDR2 is YYDKDF (reference sequence). The CDR3 DNA reads TGTGCCACCCGGGGGGGCGGGAGTTATGAGCAGTTCTTC. Encoded protein: CATRGGGSYEQFF.

This clone has at least ten counts. The gene calls are TRBV18 and TRBJ2-7; 7 bases are shared with TRBD2. CDR3 size: 14 residues. With 3 bases clipped from V and 2 bases from J, the junction kept 4 bases outside the gene matches. Germline V gives CDR1 KGHSH, CDR2 LQKENI. CDR3 residues: CASSPGTTAYEQYF. The CDR3 DNA is TGTGCCAGCTCACCCGGGACTACCGCCTACGAGCAGTACTTC.

The genes are TRBV29-1 and TRBJ2-2, with D perhaps matching TRBD2 (5 bases). V gave up 3 bases and J gave up 4 bases, with 9 bases separating them. Germline CDR1 and CDR2: SQVTM and ANQGSEA. The CDR3 has 13 residues. The CDR3 here is CSVETTPTGELFF. CDR3 bases: TGCAGCGTTGAGACTACACCCACCGGGGAGCTGTTTTTT.

This chain uses TRBV3-1 (or the pseudogene TRBV3-2) with TRBJ1-1; D not resolved. Trimming stripped 6 bases from V and 1 base from J, with 18 bases between. Germline CDR1 LGHDT, CDR2 YNNKEL (reference sequence). CDR3 length: 16 amino acids. CDR3 amino acids: CASSPGNRRWNTEAFF. The CDR3 bases are TGTGCCAGCAGTCCGGGGAATAGACGGTGGAACACTGAAGCTTTCTTT.

The V and J genes are TRBV6-1 and TRBJ1-5; 9 bases are a match to TRBD1. The ends lost 2 bases at V and 10 bases at J; junction bases unmatched: 9. The CDR3 length is 15 residues. Germline lookup yields CDR1 MNHNS and CDR2 SASEGT. Here the CDR3 reads CASSEKGTGSVPQHF. The CDR3 DNA sequence: TGTGCCAGCAGTGAAAAGGGGACAGGGTCCGTTCCCCAGCATTTT.

V gene TRBV24-1 combines with J gene TRBJ2-3; 9 bases map to TRBD1. The CDR3 loop spans 15 amino acids. The junction had 4 bases not matched to a gene; V was cut back by 3 bases and J by 4 bases. Germline CDR1 KGHDR, CDR2 SFDVKD. CDR3 coding DNA: TGTGCCACCAGTGATCGGGACAGGGTATCAGATACGCAGTATTTT. Amino acids: CATSDRDRVSDTQYF.

J is TRBJ2-7 and V is TRBV10-3; D call uncertain. V was trimmed by 4 bases and J by 2 bases, leaving 6 bases between them. The CDR3 extends over 12 amino acids. The V gene's germline CDR1 is ENHRY and CDR2 SYGVKD. This CDR3 is CAISAQTYEQYF. For the CDR3, the DNA is TGTGCCATCAGTGCCCAAACCTACGAGCAGTACTTC.

The chain uses TRBV5-1 and TRBJ2-3, with 7 positions matching TRBD1. The CDR3 has 15 residues. The germline V gene has CDR1 SGHRS and CDR2 YFSETQ. J gave up 0 bases and V 5 bases, and 6 bases lay outside the gene matches. Here the CDR3 DNA reads TGCGCCAGCAGATTAGGGACAGTAAGCACAGATACGCAGTATTTT. Its protein product is CASRLGTVSTDTQYF.

The chain has TRBV19 and TRBJ1-5; 8 bases are a match to TRBD1. The CDR3 extends over 17 amino acids. The germline V gene has CDR1 LNHDA and CDR2 SQIVND (reference sequence). With V trimmed by 3 bases and J by 7 bases, 14 bases remained unmatched. The CDR3 loop is CASSIRGSGQGGQPQHF. The CDR3 DNA follows: TGTGCCAGTAGTATTAGGGGATCTGGACAGGGCGGGCAGCCCCAGCATTTT.

This chain uses TRBV24-1 with TRBJ2-1; 13 bases map to TRBD2. J was trimmed by 7 bases and V by 3 bases; bases with no gene match: 2. The CDR3 extends over 15 amino acids. The germline V gene encodes CDR1 KGHDR and CDR2 SFDVKD. The DNA of the CDR3 is TGTGCCACCAGTGATCGGGGACTAGCGGGGAATGAGCAGTTCTTC. Translated: CATSDRGLAGNEQFF.

This chain connects TRBV7-9 to TRBJ2-3; D might be TRBD2 (6 bases). This CDR3 spans 17 amino acids. Germline CDR1 and CDR2: SEHNR and FQNEAQ (reference sequence). V lost 1 base and J 2 bases, leaving 16 bases between the germline ends. This CDR3 reads CASSLEGLGGNTDTQYF. The DNA for the CDR3 is TGTGCCAGCAGCTTAGAAGGGCTGGGCGGGAACACAGATACGCAGTATTTT.

The genes are TRBV7-9 and TRBJ1-2; tentatively, D is TRBD1 (6 bases). Germline V gene lookup returns CDR1 SEHNR and CDR2 FQNEAQ (reference sequence). The CDR3 consists of 13 residues. Trimming removed 5 bases from V and 2 bases from J, with 9 bases in between. CDR3 bases: TGTGCCAGCAGCCGGACAGTGAACTATGGCTACACCTTC. Amino acid sequence: CASSRTVNYGYTF.

The rearrangement joins TRBV3-1 (or the pseudogene TRBV3-2) to TRBJ1-1; D gene uncertain. Germline V gives CDR1 LGHDT, CDR2 YNNKEL (reference sequence). CDR3 size: 12 residues. The germline V and J ends were trimmed by 4 bases and 6 bases, with 9 bases remaining between them. CDR3 in amino acids: CASSPSGPEAFF. The DNA for the CDR3 is TGTGCCAGCAGCCCCAGTGGGCCTGAAGCTTTCTTT.

The V and J genes are TRBV5-6 and TRBJ2-3; D remains unclear. V dropped 0 bases and J dropped 4 bases, with 3 bases sitting between them. The CDR3 runs to 12 residues. Germline CDR1 is SGHDT and CDR2 is YYEEEE. The CDR3 region is CASSLAADTQYF. The CDR3 nucleotides are TGTGCCAGCAGCTTGGCGGCAGATACGCAGTATTTT.

CDR3 amino acids: CASSLGRGKSPLHF. Here the CDR3 DNA reads TGTGCCAGCAGTTTGGGCAGGGGAAAGTCACCCCTCCACTTT. The chain links TRBV28 to TRBJ1-6, with TRBD1 as a possible D gene (6 bases). This CDR3 comprises 14 residues. V was clipped by 3 bases and J by 10 bases, with 13 bases between them. Germline V gene sequence: CDR1 MDHEN, CDR2 SYDVKM.

The chain joins TRBV19 to TRBJ1-5; 10 bases map to TRBD1. V lost 5 bases, J lost 5 bases, and 6 bases stayed unmatched. Germline loops: CDR1 LNHDA, CDR2 SQIVND (reference sequence). This CDR3 contains 15 residues. The CDR3 DNA reads TGTGCCAGTAGTGTGGGACAGGGGACCTATCAGCCCCAGCATTTT. This gives the protein CASSVGQGTYQPQHF.

The chain has TRBV2 and TRBJ2-7, with 12 nucleotides matching TRBD2. The length of the CDR3 is 15 residues. With 6 bases clipped from V and 5 bases from J, the junction kept 8 bases outside the gene matches. Germline V gene lookup returns CDR1 SNHLY and CDR2 FYNNEI. The CDR3 DNA is TGTGCCAGCAGCCCAACTAGCGGGAGGCTAGACGAGCAGTACTTC. It specifies CASSPTSGRLDEQYF.

The chain joins TRBV6-4 to TRBJ1-5; D is possibly TRBD1 (5 bases). V lost 0 bases to trimming and J lost 6 bases, with 6 bases between them. The germline V gene encodes CDR1 MRHNA and CDR2 SNTAGT. The CDR3 totals 13 residues. The CDR3 region has the DNA TGTGCCAGCAGTGACTCCCAGGGTCAGCCCCAGCATTTT. It translates to CASSDSQGQPQHF.

This clone has only one observation. This rearrangement joins TRBV6-1 to TRBJ1-5, with 7 bases fitting TRBD1. The length of the CDR3 is 15 residues. Germline CDR1 and CDR2: MNHNS and SASEGT. Trimming cost V 2 bases and J 7 bases; bases outside gene matches: 8. The DNA of the CDR3 is TGTGCCAGCAGTGAAAGGACAGGTATATGGCAGCCCCAGCATTTT. The encoded protein is CASSERTGIWQPQHF.

This sequence joins TRBV30 and TRBJ2-7; TRBD1 is a possible D gene (6 bases). This CDR3 region has 12 residues. The V end was cut by 4 bases, the J end by 1 base, with 8 bases between. Germline CDR1 and CDR2: GTSNPN and SVGIG (reference sequence). The CDR3 sequence: CAWTTGSYEQYF. As DNA, the CDR3 is TGTGCCTGGACGACAGGTTCCTACGAGCAGTACTTC.